The 32 T cell receptor beta chains given below trace back to one sample, sequenced in a study of vaccination and CD4 T cells after COVID-19. As for treatment: approximately 10-day PBMC culture with coronavirus spike peptide pools or control peptides (ViraFEST assay). These receptors' targets are unknown. The Oncomine TCR Beta short-read assay was what sequenced the DNA obtained from cultured CD4+ T cells. TCRdb itself ran the PCR reads through MiXCR, one entry per CDR3 protein. The sample yields about 12,000 distinct CDR3 sequences, roughly 57% seen once. The sequencing input was CD4+ T cells from blood, cultured in vitro. These receptors all stem from a human donor who had recovered from COVID-19.

V usage is TRBV15 and J usage is TRBJ2-1; D uncertain. This CDR3 region has 16 residues. Germline values: CDR1 LNHNV, CDR2 YYDKDF (reference sequence). V gave up 1 base and J gave up 6 bases, with 16 bases separating them. The CDR3 DNA sequence: TGTGCCACCAGCAGAGCAGGCTTCTCCACCTCCAATGAGCAGTTCTTC. It specifies CATSRAGFSTSNEQFF.

This clonotype was observed a handful of times. The genes are TRBV7-2 and TRBJ1-5; D is unclear. Germline V gene data show CDR1 as SGHTA and CDR2 as FQGNSA. There are 16 residues in the CDR3. Trimming pared 1 base from V and 3 bases from J, leaving 13 bases between. The CDR3 loop reads CASSLGSADLNQPQHF. The CDR3 nucleotides read TGTGCCAGCAGCTTAGGAAGCGCGGACCTCAATCAGCCCCAGCATTTT.

This clonotype was seen only once. This chain joins TRBV6-1 and TRBJ1-4; 11 bases fit TRBD1. The J segment lost 8 bases and the V segment lost 3 bases, leaving 5 bases of the junction unmatched. The CDR3 consists of 15 residues. The V gene's germline CDR1 is MNHNS and CDR2 SASEGT. The CDR3 here is CASSEPGTGGEKLFF. CDR3 sequence (DNA): TGTGCCAGCAGTGAGCCCGGGACAGGGGGGGAAAAACTGTTTTTT.

The chain has TRBV29-1 and TRBJ1-1; D might be TRBD1 (5 bases). V gave up 7 bases and J gave up 3 bases, with 15 bases separating them. Germline V gene sequence: CDR1 SQVTM, CDR2 ANQGSEA. The CDR3 has 13 residues. The CDR3 is CSARAGGDTEAFF. CDR3 coding DNA: TGCAGCGCCAGAGCGGGGGGTGACACTGAAGCTTTCTTT.

This clonotype has only a few counts. The gene calls are TRBV19 and TRBJ1-5, with 11 bases identical to TRBD1. Germline trimming cut 5 bases from V and 5 bases from J; bases unmatched to any gene: 5. The CDR3 totals 15 residues. CDR1 and CDR2 from the germline V gene are LNHDA and SQIVND (reference sequence). CDR3 residues: CASSPGQGAYQPQHF. Written as DNA, the CDR3 is TGTGCCAGTAGTCCCGGACAGGGGGCTTATCAGCCCCAGCATTTT. Full variable domain (rest looked up from reference TRBV19 and TRBJ1-5): DGGITQSPKYLFRKEGQNVTLSCEQNLNHDAMYWYRQDPGQGLRLIYYSQIVNDFQKGDIAEGYSVSREKKESFPLTVTSAQKNPTAFYLCASSPGQGAYQPQHFGDGTRLSIL.

The V call is TRBV5-4, the J call TRBJ2-1; D remains ambiguous. V lost 0 bases, J lost 0 bases, and 7 bases lay in between. Germline CDR1 and CDR2: SGHNT and YYREEE (reference sequence). This CDR3 has 15 amino acids. As DNA, the CDR3 is TGTGCCAGCAGCTTGGATACGGGCTCCTACAATGAGCAGTTCTTC. This translates into CASSLDTGSYNEQFF.

This clonotype was recorded a few times. The chain combines TRBV20-1 with TRBJ2-2; possibly TRBD1 for D (6 bases). V lost 0 bases, J lost 6 bases, and 8 bases lay in between. There are 13 residues in the CDR3. Germline V gene lookup returns CDR1 DFQATT and CDR2 SNEGSKA (reference sequence). CDR3 bases: TGCAGTGCTAGAGATTCAGGGGCCGGGGAGCTGTTTTTT. It is translated as CSARDSGAGELFF.

The V gene is TRBV14, the J gene TRBJ1-1; D is ambiguous. This CDR3 region has 16 residues. Trimming took 2 bases from V and 0 from J, leaving 13 bases between them. Germline CDR1 is SGHDN and CDR2 is FVKESK. CDR3 in amino acids: CASSQWAPDMNTEAFF. The DNA of the CDR3 is TGTGCCAGCAGCCAATGGGCACCCGATATGAACACTGAAGCTTTCTTT.

This chain joins TRBV20-1 and TRBJ2-7; D call uncertain. Germline CDR1 reads DFQATT; CDR2 reads SNEGSKA (reference sequence). CDR3 length: 12 amino acids. V lost 3 bases, J lost 2 bases, and 8 bases lay in between. CDR3 nucleotides: TGCAGTGCTAGGAGGACCCCCTACGAGCAGTACTTC. It specifies CSARRTPYEQYF.

The chain joins TRBV10-3 to TRBJ2-5; tentatively, D is TRBD1 (6 bases). This CDR3 comprises 15 residues. The germline V gene has CDR1 ENHRY and CDR2 SYGVKD. V was cut by 6 bases and J by 5 bases, with 19 bases left in between. CDR3 loop: CAIRPGDLGAETQYF. The CDR3 region has the DNA TGTGCCATCAGACCAGGGGATTTGGGTGCGGAGACCCAGTACTTC.

This chain joins TRBV24-1 and TRBJ2-1; the match to TRBD1 covers 7 bases. Trimming cost V 4 bases and J 12 bases; bases outside gene matches: 17. This CDR3 spans 16 amino acids. Germline assignment: CDR1 KGHDR and CDR2 SFDVKD. CDR3 sequence: CATSDPLIGGDSPQFF. In nucleotides, the CDR3 is TGTGCCACCAGTGACCCCTTGATAGGGGGCGACTCACCGCAGTTCTTC.

The chain is built from TRBV19 and TRBJ1-1; 8 bases map to TRBD1. This CDR3 contains 13 residues. CDR1 LNHDA and CDR2 SQIVND come from the germline V gene (reference sequence). J lost 4 bases, V lost 5 bases, and 3 bases had no gene match. CDR3 residues: CASSADRGTEAFF. DNA of the CDR3: TGTGCCAGTAGTGCCGACAGGGGCACTGAAGCTTTCTTT.

V is TRBV6-4 and J is TRBJ1-5; no clear D. The V and J ends lost 3 bases and 1 base respectively, with 7 bases between them. The CDR3 totals 14 residues. Germline V gene sequence: CDR1 MRHNA, CDR2 SNTAGT. This CDR3 is CASSEQSSNQPQHF. Written as DNA, the CDR3 is TGTGCCAGCAGTGAACAGTCCAGCAATCAGCCCCAGCATTTT.

The chain couples TRBV6-1 to TRBJ2-1; D possibly corresponds to TRBD2 (5 bases). V dropped 7 bases and J dropped 6 bases, with 16 bases sitting between them. Germline CDR1 MNHNS, CDR2 SASEGT. This CDR3 has 14 amino acids. The CDR3: CASNDLGVGNEQFF. The CDR3, as DNA: TGTGCCAGCAACGACTTGGGAGTCGGCAATGAGCAGTTCTTC.

The table lists this clonotype with a few counts. The chain joins TRBV19 to TRBJ1-1; D gene uncertain. The length of the CDR3 is 14 residues. V shed 5 bases and J shed 5 bases, with 15 bases lying between them. The germline gives CDR1 LNHDA, CDR2 SQIVND (reference sequence). CDR3: CASSWVSRGTEAFF. The CDR3 bases are TGTGCCAGTAGTTGGGTCAGCCGAGGGACTGAAGCTTTCTTT. Supplemented by reference TRBV19 and TRBJ1-1, the full variable domain reads DGGITQSPKYLFRKEGQNVTLSCEQNLNHDAMYWYRQDPGQGLRLIYYSQIVNDFQKGDIAEGYSVSREKKESFPLTVTSAQKNPTAFYLCASSWVSRGTEAFFGQGTRLTVV.

The rearrangement links TRBV20-1 to TRBJ2-7; TRBD2 aligns across 9 bases. This CDR3 is built from 13 residues. Germline V gives CDR1 DFQATT, CDR2 SNEGSKA (reference sequence). The V segment lost 1 base and the J segment 4 bases; nucleotides outside the gene matches: 2. This CDR3 reads CSARGGGDYEQYF. DNA for the CDR3: TGCAGTGCTAGAGGCGGGGGGGATTACGAGCAGTACTTC.

This clonotype appeared a few times. The chain has TRBV20-1 and TRBJ1-4, with 8 nucleotides matching TRBD1. With V trimmed by 5 bases and J by 3 bases, 8 bases remained unmatched. Germline CDR1 reads DFQATT; CDR2 reads SNEGSKA (reference sequence). This CDR3 is built from 15 residues. The DNA for the CDR3 is TGCAGTGCTGATCAGGGGGCAGCGGCTAATGAAAAACTGTTTTTT. Translating it yields CSADQGAAANEKLFF.

The chain is built from TRBV20-1 and TRBJ1-2; D gene uncertain. This CDR3 has 14 amino acids. V dropped 5 bases and J dropped 4 bases, with 17 bases sitting between them. In germline, CDR1 is DFQATT, CDR2 SNEGSKA (reference sequence). As DNA, the CDR3 is TGCAGTGCTCCCACTCAGAGTGACCTCTATGGCTACACCTTC. Protein product: CSAPTQSDLYGYTF.

This chain links TRBV5-1 with TRBJ2-3, with D possibly called TRBD1 or TRBD2 (5 bases each). The CDR3 is 12 residues long. With 7 bases removed from V and 6 bases from J, the gap between germline ends came to 12 bases. Germline V gives CDR1 SGHRS, CDR2 YFSETQ. CDR3 amino acids: CASAGAWDTQYF. In DNA, the CDR3 is TGCGCCAGCGCCGGGGCCTGGGATACGCAGTATTTT. The complete variable domain, with remaining parts taken from reference TRBV5-1 and TRBJ2-3, reads KAGVTQTPRYLIKTRGQQVTLSCSPISGHRSVSWYQQTPGQGLQFLFEYFSETQRNKGNFPGRFSGRQFSNSRSEMNVSTLELGDSALYLCASAGAWDTQYFGPGTRLTVL.

The rearrangement joins TRBV2 to TRBJ2-1, with 9 bases that match TRBD2. The CDR3 spans 15 residues. V trimming: 5 bases; J trimming: 6 bases; junction bases outside the gene matches: 8. Germline V CDR1 and CDR2: SNHLY, FYNNEI. CDR3 nucleotides: TGTGCCAGCAGTAATCTAGCGGGGCCTACCAATGAGCAGTTCTTC. It yields the protein CASSNLAGPTNEQFF.

The CDR3, as DNA: TGTGCCAGCAGCTTCGGGACTAGCGGGCGGCGTCGGGGGGATACGCAGTATTTT. Translation: CASSFGTSGRRRGDTQYF. V and J are TRBV7-2 and TRBJ2-3, with TRBD2 matching 12 bases. Germline CDR1 SGHTA, CDR2 FQGNSA. V lost 3 bases and J lost 6; bases outside the gene matches: 13. The CDR3 consists of 18 residues. Supplemented by reference TRBV7-2 and TRBJ2-3, the full variable domain reads GAGVSQSPSNKVTEKGKDVELRCDPISGHTALYWYRQSLGQGLEFLIYFQGNSAPDKSGLPSDRFSAERTGGSVSTLTIQRTQQEDSAVYLCASSFGTSGRRRGDTQYFGPGTRLTVL.

This clonotype has only one observation. The chain employs TRBV20-1 and TRBJ1-5, with 7 bases fitting TRBD1. CDR1 and CDR2 from the germline V gene are DFQATT and SNEGSKA (reference sequence). CDR3 size: 14 residues. Germline trimming cut 7 bases from V and 3 bases from J; bases unmatched to any gene: 9. The CDR3 nucleotides read TGCAGTGTTGGAGACAGGGAGTTCAATCAGCCCCAGCATTTT. It translates to CSVGDREFNQPQHF.

The chain employs TRBV7-3 and TRBJ2-1; no firm D call. The germline CDR1 and CDR2 sequences are SGHTA and FQGTGA. The ends were cut back, 5 bases at V and 0 bases at J, with 11 bases in the middle. The CDR3 contains 15 residues. CDR3 nucleotide sequence: TGTGCCAGCAGCGTAGGCCGTAGCTCCTACAATGAGCAGTTCTTC. It codes for CASSVGRSSYNEQFF. Full variable domain (rest looked up from reference TRBV7-3 and TRBJ2-1): GAGVSQTPSNKVTEKGKYVELRCDPISGHTALYWYRQSLGQGPEFLIYFQGTGAADDSGLPNDRFFAVRPEGSVSTLKIQRTERGDSAVYLCASSVGRSSYNEQFFGPGTRLTVL.

The gene calls are TRBV20-1 and TRBJ1-1, with D uncertain. The CDR3 contains 12 residues. V was pared by 6 bases and J by 0 bases, with 8 bases between. Germline V gene data show CDR1 as DFQATT and CDR2 as SNEGSKA (reference sequence). The DNA of the CDR3 is TGCAGTGCCCTCCTTATGAACACTGAAGCTTTCTTT. The encoded protein is CSALLMNTEAFF.

This clonotype has just a few counts. The CDR3 sequence: CASSLSWGQPQHF. Written as DNA, the CDR3 is TGTGCCAGCAGTTTAAGTTGGGGACAGCCCCAGCATTTT. V usage is TRBV27 and J usage is TRBJ1-5; D ambiguous. Germline loops: CDR1 MNHEY, CDR2 SMNVEV (reference sequence). V was trimmed by 2 bases and J by 7 bases, leaving 9 bases between them. This CDR3 has 13 residues.

There are a few counts of this clonotype. V usage is TRBV27 and J usage is TRBJ2-3, with D uncertain. The V gene lost 5 bases and the J gene lost 6 bases, with 12 bases spanning the gap. This CDR3 spans 13 amino acids. Germline lookup yields CDR1 MNHEY and CDR2 SMNVEV (reference sequence). The CDR3 DNA reads TGTGCCAGCAGTCCACCTCCCGGGGATACGCAGTATTTT. Its protein product is CASSPPPGDTQYF.

V gene TRBV6-1 combines with J gene TRBJ2-2, with 8 bases aligning to TRBD2. This CDR3 contains 15 residues. The junction had 11 bases not matched to a gene; V was cut back by 7 bases and J by 7 bases. Germline V CDR1 and CDR2: MNHNS, SASEGT. The CDR3 coding sequence is TGTGCCAGCACCCCGGGGGGGGGGATAGGCGGGGAGCTGTTTTTT. Translation gives CASTPGGGIGGELFF.

This clonotype has just a few counts. The chain carries TRBV25-1 and TRBJ1-2; D remains ambiguous. Trimming cost V 4 bases and J 7 bases, with 16 bases left between them. This CDR3 contains 14 residues. Germline V gene sequence: CDR1 MGHDK, CDR2 SYGVNS. CDR3 sequence: CASSVLRGVGGYTF. Written as DNA, the CDR3 is TGTGCCAGCAGTGTCCTCCGCGGGGTGGGTGGCTACACCTTC.

This sequence joins TRBV28 and TRBJ1-5; a possible D gene is TRBD1 (5 bases). The germline V gene has CDR1 MDHEN and CDR2 SYDVKM. Trimming pared 3 bases from V and 7 bases from J, leaving 13 bases between. The CDR3 covers 14 residues. The CDR3 nucleotides are TGTGCCAGCAGTTTTTGGCAGGGAGGGCAGCCCCAGCATTTT. It encodes CASSFWQGGQPQHF.

The rearrangement links TRBV27 to TRBJ1-5; 7 bases match TRBD1. V was clipped by 6 bases and J by 4 bases; unmatched bases: 3. The V gene's germline CDR1 is MNHEY and CDR2 SMNVEV (reference sequence). The CDR3 sequence is 13 residues long. This chain's CDR3 is CASRGQLNQPQHF. In DNA form, the CDR3 reads TGTGCCAGCAGGGGACAGCTAAATCAGCCCCAGCATTTT.

This clonotype showed up just a few times. The V and J genes are TRBV20-1 and TRBJ1-2, with D possibly being TRBD1 (6 bases). V was pared by 0 bases and J by 2 bases, with 13 bases between. Germline V lookup: CDR1 DFQATT, CDR2 SNEGSKA (reference sequence). The CDR3 sequence is 15 residues long. This CDR3 is CSARDTQGGNYGYTF. The CDR3 nucleotides read TGCAGTGCTAGAGATACACAGGGAGGAAACTATGGCTACACCTTC.

Only one count was recorded for this clonotype. The chain combines TRBV27 with TRBJ2-3, with unresolved D. Germline lookup yields CDR1 MNHEY and CDR2 SMNVEV (reference sequence). Trimming stripped 2 bases from V and 7 bases from J, with 4 bases between. The CDR3 has 11 amino acids. The CDR3 sequence: CASSLANTQYF. CDR3 sequence (DNA): TGTGCCAGCAGTTTAGCAAATACGCAGTATTTT.